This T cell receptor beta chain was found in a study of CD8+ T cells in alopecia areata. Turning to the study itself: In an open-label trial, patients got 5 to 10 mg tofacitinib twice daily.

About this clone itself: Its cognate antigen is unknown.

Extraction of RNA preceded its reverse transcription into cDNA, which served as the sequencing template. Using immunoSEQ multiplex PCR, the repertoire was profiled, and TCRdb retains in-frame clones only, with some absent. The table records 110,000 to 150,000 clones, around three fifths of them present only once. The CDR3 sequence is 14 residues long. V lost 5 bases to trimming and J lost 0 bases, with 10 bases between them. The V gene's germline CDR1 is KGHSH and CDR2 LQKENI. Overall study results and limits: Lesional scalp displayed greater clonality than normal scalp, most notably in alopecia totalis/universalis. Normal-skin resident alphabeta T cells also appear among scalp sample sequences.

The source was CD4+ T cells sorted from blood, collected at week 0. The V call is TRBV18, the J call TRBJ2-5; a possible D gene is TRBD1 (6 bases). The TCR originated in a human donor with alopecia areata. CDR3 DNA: TGTGCCAGCTCAGCAACAGGGAACCAAGAGACCCAGTACTTC. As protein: CASSATGNQETQYF.